The T cell receptor beta chain described here comes from a study of technical replicates of blood from a handful of donors. The method was immunoSEQ multiplex PCR; TCRdb's version includes in-frame clones alone and lacks a portion of them. Altogether some 87,000 clones are present, approximately 93% being singletons, with the ten largest covering about 0.37%. The TCR was taken from a human donor in good health. Sequenced sample: T cells isolated from PBMCs.

The DNA of the CDR3 is TGCGCCAGCAGCCCGAACAGGCCCGGAGATGGCTACACCTTC. Its protein product is CASSPNRPGDGYTF. The chain employs TRBV5-1 and TRBJ1-2; possibly TRBD1 for D (5 bases). Germline lookup yields CDR1 SGHRS and CDR2 YFSETQ. Deletions cut 4 bases from V and 6 bases from J, with 16 bases between. The CDR3 covers 14 residues. Supplemented by reference TRBV5-1 and TRBJ1-2, the full variable domain reads KAGVTQTPRYLIKTRGQQVTLSCSPISGHRSVSWYQQTPGQGLQFLFEYFSETQRNKGNFPGRFSGRQFSNSRSEMNVSTLELGDSALYLCASSPNRPGDGYTFGSGTRLTVV.